Listed here are 2 T cell receptor beta chains from one sample, sequenced in a study of blood T cell repertoires in COVID-19. Sequencing used immunoSEQ multiplex PCR; TCRdb keeps in-frame clones, though not all of them. Of roughly 110,000 clones in the sample, around 83% are singletons; the top ten hold around 8%. The sample taken for sequencing was peripheral blood. These receptors originate from a man in his sixties or seventies with acute or convalescent COVID-19.

This clone was detected a few times. This rearrangement joins TRBV28 to TRBJ1-5, with D uncertain. Trimming shortened V by 4 bases and J by 7 bases, and 14 bases separated the two germline ends. CDR3 length: 14 residues. Germline-derived CDR1 and CDR2 are MDHEN and SYDVKM. Written as DNA, the CDR3 is TGTGCCAGCAGTTCGCAGGCAGATTGGCAGCCCCAGCATTTT. Amino acid sequence: CASSSQADWQPQHF.

J is TRBJ2-1 and V is TRBV20-1; D gene unclear. Germline CDR1 and CDR2: DFQATT and SNEGSKA (reference sequence). The CDR3 has 10 residues. The V end was cut by 5 bases, the J end by 5 bases, with 4 bases between. The CDR3 is CSAAHNEQFF. Here the CDR3 DNA reads TGCAGTGCTGCGCACAATGAGCAGTTCTTC.